Here is one T cell receptor beta chain with its context. Its antigen specificity is not known. Base qualities are missing; no much larger clone stands one base away. The receptor library was made with the immunoSEQ multiplex PCR assay. RNA was extracted from all samples and reverse transcribed into cDNA as template for TCR sequencing. SuperScript III was used for first-strand cDNA synthesis, primed with a 2:1 mix of oligo-dT and random hexamers. A synthetic immune receptor repertoire was used to assess amplification bias, and residual bias was removed computationally. In the paper's pipeline: Raw reads were preprocessed for error removal, and CDR3 was defined according to IMGT conventions as running from the conserved cysteine to phenylalanine. Clonality was computed as 1 minus the Shannon entropy, with the entropy normalized by log2 of the number of productive unique TCRs. Scalp TCRbeta sequences were cross-referenced with sorted blood CD4 and CD8 repertoires so that the CD4 or CD8 identity of scalp clones could be inferred. TCRdb provides this immuneACCESS table in a form limited to in-frame rearrangements. Some clones are lacking; in checked studies, under half of them reflect an unresolved V gene, and why the rest are absent is not known. That table gives V, J and clone size, and the DNA gave D and trimming. For this sample there are over 150,000 clones; approximately 56% appear just once. In total, the top ten clones hold 0.65% to 0.7% of the sample.

CDR3 length: 15 amino acids, cysteine to phenylalanine. Just CDR3 DNA is preserved here, 45 bases in frame from base 1. CDR1 and CDR2 (SEHNR, FQNEAQ) derive from the germline V gene (reference sequence). V sheds 5 bases and J sheds 2 bases, leaving 15 bases between their ends. This specimen belongs to a study of CD8+ T cells in alopecia areata (dated by TCRdb to 2016 to 2019). Turning to the overall study: The treated patients, all with moderate-to-severe alopecia areata, were enrolled in an open-label pilot trial of oral tofacitinib given at 5 to 10 mg twice daily. Patients stayed on tofacitinib for 6 to 18 months and then had 6 months of follow-up off drug so that delayed response and recurrence could be assessed. For the treated patients, the SALT score, which quantifies what percentage of scalp surface area is affected, served as the measure of disease severity. High-throughput TCRbeta sequencing was used to examine T cell clonal expansion in alopecia areata in both the C3H/HeJ mouse model and human patients. Scalp tissue and sorted CD4+ and CD8+ peripheral blood T cells from patchy and totalis/universalis alopecia areata patients and from healthy controls were covered by human TCRbeta sequencing. Tofacitinib-treated patients had biopsies at baseline and at 4 and 24 weeks of treatment, with a later scalp biopsy in several patients. Scalp clonality was compared across normal scalp (n=4), patchy alopecia areata scalp (n=8), and alopecia totalis/universalis scalp (n=8). RNA came from the PAXgene miRNA kit for fixed scalp, the miRNeasy kit for PBMCs, and the RNeasy kit for mouse skin. Amplification of TCRbeta CDR3 regions was done by immunoSEQ multiplex PCR using 35 Vbeta forward primers and 13 Jbeta reverse primers.

The time point label of this sample denotes: around 4 weeks on oral tofacitinib. Reading the label with the study, this specimen's treatment or condition is: oral pan-JAK inhibitor, 5-10 mg twice daily. Lesional scalp punch biopsies and peripheral blood were collected from alopecia areata patients. PBMCs were isolated by density centrifugation and stained for CD3, CD4 and CD8, after which CD4+ and CD8+ T cells were sorted on a FACSAria. The study at large found these results: During tofacitinib treatment, many expanded lesional clones remained in scalp and blood, and this persistence may partly explain relapse after treatment is stopped. Scalp clonality and the number of expanded CD8+ clones among the top 100 scalp clones were significantly decreased by tofacitinib. Shared TCR sequences between patients were less evident than in mice, which may be partly attributable to HLA diversity in the patient population. Higher clonality and more expanded CD8+ clones were observed in lesional scalp than in normal scalp, particularly in alopecia totalis/universalis, a finding suggestive of antigenic drive. Because the treated cohort was small and had just a single nonresponder, larger studies are needed to establish links between baseline CD8+ expansion and response. Unlike mouse skin, where gammadelta T cells dominate, normal human skin contains resident alphabeta T cells that get sequenced too, which complicates analysis of the scalp TCR repertoire.

The clonotype was recovered from a human donor with alopecia areata. The starting material was CD4+ T cells sorted from blood, obtained at week 4, from a patient treated with tofacitinib. The V and J segments used are TRBV7-9 and TRBJ1-2; there is no confident call for the D gene. CDR3 reads: CASSPTGIGNYGYTF. Here is the DNA: TGTGCCAGCAGCCCTACCGGGATCGGAAACTATGGCTACACCTTC.